Detailed here is one T cell receptor beta chain. The antigen is unknown. This sample is drawn from a study of regulatory and conventional T cells in RAG deficiency. Broader study findings: Patient subsets had shorter CDR3s; Omenn Treg-Tconv overlap exceeded 85%.

Some clones are missing from TCRdb's copy, which holds only in-frame ones; the method was immunoSEQ multiplex PCR. The table records 20,000 to 25,000 clones, around 94% of them present only once. The germline gives CDR1 SGHDT, CDR2 YYEEEE. There are 14 residues in the CDR3. Trimming cost V 1 base and J 0 bases; bases outside gene matches: 0. Conventional CD4+ T cells were sorted from blood as CD25-low CD127-high cells. These data were also reused for a study on regulatory T cells. Turning to that study: The PCR used 52 TRBV and 13 TRBJ primers.

The chain combines TRBV5-6 with TRBJ1-2; 7 bases match TRBD1. This TCR came from a human donor in good health. The specimen sequenced was CD4+ T cells sorted from blood. CDR3 residues: CASSLTGANYGYTF. CDR3 DNA: TGTGCCAGCAGCTTGACAGGGGCTAACTATGGCTACACCTTC.